The next 30 T cell receptor beta chains were all read from a single sample in a study of T cell changes during pregnancy in multiple sclerosis. Sequencing used immunoSEQ multiplex PCR; TCRdb keeps in-frame clones, though not all of them. The sample contains 35,000 to 50,000 clones, more than 75% of which appear only once. Sequenced input: PBMCs (not recorded whether the cells were cultured). The receptors shown here come from a female donor with multiple sclerosis, enrolled in a pregnancy study.

This sequence joins TRBV18 and TRBJ1-2; D not resolved. This CDR3 comprises 12 residues. Germline loops: CDR1 KGHSH, CDR2 LQKENI. V lost 3 bases to trimming and J lost 11 bases, with 13 bases between them. CDR3 sequence: CASSPSHPEYTF. CDR3 DNA: TGTGCCAGCTCACCCTCACACCCCGAATACACCTTC.

This chain joins TRBV18 and TRBJ2-6, with D unclear. The V gene's germline CDR1 is KGHSH and CDR2 LQKENI. CDR3 length: 17 amino acids. Trimming stripped 0 bases from V and 0 bases from J, with 9 bases between. The CDR3 spells CASSPPFRTSGANVLTF. The CDR3 nucleotides are TGTGCCAGCTCACCACCGTTCCGGACCTCTGGGGCCAACGTCCTGACTTTC.

The chain uses TRBV4-1 and TRBJ2-7, with no clear D. From germline, CDR1 is MGHRA and CDR2 YSYEKL. The ends were cut back, 0 bases at V and 3 bases at J, with 9 bases in the middle. This CDR3 contains 14 residues. The CDR3 reads CASSQDYGSYEQYF. DNA of the CDR3: TGCGCCAGCAGCCAAGATTACGGCAGCTACGAGCAGTACTTC.

The chain employs TRBV11-2 and TRBJ1-1; D is possibly TRBD1 (5 bases). Deletions cut 3 bases from V and 1 base from J, with 15 bases between. The CDR3 length is 16 residues. Germline CDR1 is SGHAT and CDR2 is FQNNGV. The CDR3 DNA reads as TGTGCCAGCAGCTTCGGACCCATGACAGCGAACACTGAAGCTTTCTTT. It specifies CASSFGPMTANTEAFF.

The chain recombines TRBV20-1 with TRBJ2-7; no clear D. The CDR3 has 11 amino acids. Trimming removed 0 bases from V and 6 bases from J, with 6 bases in between. The germline V gene encodes CDR1 DFQATT and CDR2 SNEGSKA (reference sequence). CDR3 residues: CSAREGSEQYF. The DNA for the CDR3 is TGCAGTGCTAGAGAGGGGTCCGAGCAGTACTTC.

The rearrangement joins TRBV7-2 to TRBJ1-5; D possibly corresponds to TRBD1 (5 bases). This CDR3 is 15 amino acids long. CDR1 is SGHTA, CDR2 FQGNSA, per germline. The ends were cut back, 2 bases at V and 2 bases at J, with 10 bases in the middle. The CDR3 DNA follows: TGTGCCAGCAGCTTATCCCGGGGGGGCAATCAGCCCCAGCATTTT. Translated, it gives CASSLSRGGNQPQHF.

This clone was counted once. The V gene is TRBV6-5, the J gene TRBJ2-1, with 10 bases aligning to TRBD2. The CDR3 consists of 14 residues. V lost 6 bases and J lost 4; bases outside the gene matches: 3. Germline V lookup: CDR1 MNHEY, CDR2 SVGAGI. The CDR3 coding sequence is TGTGCCAGCAGGCAGGGACTAGCGTACAATGAGCAGTTCTTC. Amino acids: CASRQGLAYNEQFF.

The V and J genes are TRBV21-1 and TRBJ2-6; TRBD2, the table's D call, was not compared with the DNA. TRBV21-1 counts as a pseudogene. The CDR3 length is 21 residues. The CDR3 region is CASSKVAQTQGGSSGANVLTF. CDR3 in DNA: TGTGCCAGCAGCAAAGTGGCCCAAACACAGGGAGGGAGCTCTGGGGCCAACGTCCTGACTTTC.

V usage is TRBV19 and J usage is TRBJ1-1, with D possibly TRBD1 on 6 matching bases. The CDR3 is made up of 15 amino acids. Trimming left V 0 bases short and J 7 bases short, with 15 bases between. Germline CDR1 and CDR2: LNHDA and SQIVND (reference sequence). CDR3 in amino acids: CASSIDPGARNEAFF. The CDR3 DNA sequence: TGTGCCAGTAGTATAGATCCGGGGGCTCGCAATGAAGCTTTCTTT.

This chain uses TRBV29-1 with TRBJ2-7, with 9 bases lining up with TRBD2. Germline-derived CDR1 and CDR2 are SQVTM and ANQGSEA. This CDR3 region has 13 residues. J lost 6 bases, V lost 1 base, and 4 bases had no gene match. In DNA, the CDR3 is TGCAGCGTTGAAGTAGCGGGAGCTGCCGAGCAGTACTTC. It specifies CSVEVAGAAEQYF.

The chain links TRBV28 to TRBJ2-7; D tentatively fits TRBD1 or TRBD2 (5 bases each). The germline CDR1 and CDR2 sequences are MDHEN and SYDVKM. Deletions cut 5 bases from V and 0 bases from J, with 14 bases between. The CDR3 has 15 residues. The CDR3 here is CASSLRDRHSYEQYF. The CDR3, as DNA: TGTGCCAGCAGTCTCCGGGACCGCCACTCCTACGAGCAGTACTTC.

This clone was counted once. The gene calls are TRBV7-3 and TRBJ2-2; a possible D gene is TRBD2 (6 bases). This CDR3 contains 18 residues. The germline V gene has CDR1 SGHTA and CDR2 FQGTGA. The V gene lost 6 bases and the J gene lost 3 bases, with 23 bases spanning the gap. The CDR3 is CASRIHNGGVGDTGELFF. In DNA, the CDR3 is TGTGCCAGCAGGATTCATAATGGAGGGGTCGGGGACACCGGGGAGCTGTTTTTT.

This clone was counted a few times. V usage is TRBV4-1 and J usage is TRBJ1-5; D uncertain. Trimming shortened V by 2 bases and J by 5 bases, and 4 bases separated the two germline ends. The CDR3 is 12 residues long. The germline V gene encodes CDR1 MGHRA and CDR2 YSYEKL. The CDR3, as DNA: TGCGCCAGCAGCCAATACGATCAGCCCCAGCATTTT. This sequence encodes CASSQYDQPQHF.

This chain joins TRBV4-3 and TRBJ1-2; TRBD1 matches at 9 bases. Trimming cost V 1 base and J 6 bases; bases outside gene matches: 0. The CDR3 is made up of 13 amino acids. The V gene's germline CDR1 is LGHNA and CDR2 YSLEER. CDR3 bases: TGCGCCAGCAGCCAAGGACAGGGGGATGGCTACACCTTC. This translates into CASSQGQGDGYTF.

The chain uses TRBV18 and TRBJ1-1; 7 bases align to TRBD1. The CDR3 consists of 15 residues. The J segment lost 4 bases and the V segment lost 6 bases, leaving 11 bases of the junction unmatched. The germline V gene has CDR1 KGHSH and CDR2 LQKENI. CDR3 loop: CASSGVDRSGTEAFF. The CDR3 bases are TGTGCCAGCTCGGGGGTGGACAGGTCGGGCACTGAAGCTTTCTTT.

The genes are TRBV5-1 and TRBJ1-3, with TRBD1 matching over 8 bases. From germline, CDR1 is SGHRS and CDR2 YFSETQ. There are 16 residues in the CDR3. With 4 bases clipped from V and 4 bases from J, the junction kept 10 bases outside the gene matches. CDR3 nucleotides: TGCGCCAGCAGCGGTGGTCAGGGGGCCGAAGGAAACACCATATATTTT. Its protein is CASSGGQGAEGNTIYF.

The CDR3 coding sequence is TGTGCCAGCAGTGAATTGACAGGGACCCGGGGCTACACCTTC. This translates into CASSELTGTRGYTF. The chain couples TRBV6-1 to TRBJ1-2; 7 bases agree with TRBD1. Germline values: CDR1 MNHNS, CDR2 SASEGT. CDR3 length: 14 amino acids. Trimming removed 2 bases from V and 8 bases from J; junction bases left unmatched: 8.

This rearrangement joins TRBV4-1 to TRBJ1-2; tentatively, D is TRBD1 (5 bases). The V end lost 2 bases, the J end lost 6 bases, and 16 bases lay between the germline ends. The CDR3 sequence is 15 residues long. The germline V gene has CDR1 MGHRA and CDR2 YSYEKL. CDR3 nucleotide sequence: TGCGCCAGCAGCCAAAGGGACCTCAAAATCGATGGCTACACCTTC. It yields the protein CASSQRDLKIDGYTF.

The genes are TRBV9 and TRBJ2-7; 12 positions match TRBD2. Trimming removed 4 bases from V and 1 base from J; junction bases left unmatched: 3. Germline CDR1 is SGDLS and CDR2 is YYNGEE. This CDR3 has 15 residues. The CDR3 protein is CASSPSGRVSYEQYF. For the CDR3, the DNA is TGTGCCAGCAGCCCTAGCGGGAGGGTATCCTACGAGCAGTACTTC.

This chain links TRBV5-4 with TRBJ2-7; D is undetermined. This CDR3 region has 13 residues. V was cut by 0 bases and J by 1 base, with 5 bases left in between. Germline V gene lookup returns CDR1 SGHNT and CDR2 YYREEE (reference sequence). This CDR3 is CASSLAGSYEQYF. In DNA, the CDR3 is TGTGCCAGCAGCTTGGCGGGTTCCTACGAGCAGTACTTC.

The DNA for the CDR3 is TGTGCCAGCAGTAAGAGGCACCAGTCCTACGAGCAGTACTTC. Amino acid sequence: CASSKRHQSYEQYF. The chain is built from TRBV27 and TRBJ2-7; D gene ambiguous. This CDR3 spans 14 amino acids. The germline V gene encodes CDR1 MNHEY and CDR2 SMNVEV (reference sequence). Trimming left V 5 bases short and J 1 base short, with 12 bases between.

The CDR3 is CASSIANYGYTF. For the CDR3, the DNA is TGTGCCAGTAGTATAGCTAACTATGGCTACACCTTC. The rearrangement uses TRBV19 and TRBJ1-2; D unclear. CDR1 is LNHDA and CDR2 is SQIVND in the germline V gene (reference sequence). Between the trimmed V and J ends, which lost 1 base and 0 bases, there was a span of 0 bases. The CDR3 consists of 12 residues.

V gene TRBV10-1 combines with J gene TRBJ2-3, with 8 bases aligning to TRBD2. CDR1 is WNHNN, CDR2 SYGVQD, per germline (reference sequence). The CDR3 spans 16 residues. The V segment lost 0 bases and the J segment 0 bases; nucleotides outside the gene matches: 2. In nucleotides, the CDR3 is TGCGCCAGCAGTGAGTCGACTAGCGAAAGCACAGATACGCAGTATTTT. Translating gives CASSESTSESTDTQYF.

This sequence joins TRBV7-2 and TRBJ2-3; 10 nucleotides line up with TRBD2. Losses at the gene ends were 1 base for V and 4 bases for J; bases not matched to a gene: 11. Germline values: CDR1 SGHTA, CDR2 FQGNSA. The CDR3 sequence is 18 residues long. Here the CDR3 DNA reads TGTGCCAGCAGCTTAGTTAGCCTAGCGGGAGCAAGGTCAGATACGCAGTATTTT. This translates into CASSLVSLAGARSDTQYF.

The chain couples TRBV30 to TRBJ1-1, with D unclear. Trimming removed 0 bases at V and 3 bases at J, with 11 bases between. CDR3 length equals 14 residues. CDR1 is GTSNPN and CDR2 is SVGIG in the germline V gene (reference sequence). The CDR3 loop is CAWSVRGADTEAFF. DNA for the CDR3: TGTGCCTGGAGTGTTCGGGGAGCTGACACTGAAGCTTTCTTT.

The CDR3 sequence is CASSHKRELDTQYF. The CDR3 DNA is TGTGCCAGCAGTCACAAGCGGGAGTTAGATACGCAGTATTTT. V gene TRBV28 combines with J gene TRBJ2-3; 8 bases map to TRBD2. The CDR3 has 14 amino acids. V shed 5 bases, J shed 5 bases, and the junction held 6 bases outside the gene matches. CDR1 MDHEN and CDR2 SYDVKM come from the germline V gene.

This clone was seen a single time. J is TRBJ2-1 and V is TRBV7-2; D gene unclear. Germline CDR1 and CDR2: SGHTA and FQGNSA. Trimming took off 1 base at V and 0 bases at J, with 7 bases between the two ends. This CDR3 region has 15 residues. The CDR3 loop is CASSLGLLSYNEQFF. The CDR3 DNA is TGTGCCAGCAGCTTAGGATTACTCTCCTACAATGAGCAGTTCTTC.

The chain recombines TRBV6-4 with TRBJ2-1; D possibly corresponds to TRBD2 (6 bases). This CDR3 has 13 amino acids. The V and J ends lost 8 bases and 2 bases respectively, with 10 bases between them. CDR1 MRHNA and CDR2 SNTAGT come from the germline V gene. Here the CDR3 reads CASSAGPYNEQFF. The CDR3, as DNA: TGTGCCAGCTCCGCGGGACCCTACAATGAGCAGTTCTTC.

In nucleotides, the CDR3 is TGTGCCAGCAGCTTAGCTGCGGGAGGGGGAACAGATACGCAGTATTTT. This codes for CASSLAAGGGTDTQYF. The chain carries TRBV11-2 and TRBJ2-3; 9 nucleotides line up with TRBD2. Germline V lookup: CDR1 SGHAT, CDR2 FQNNGV. V gave up 1 base and J gave up 3 bases; unmatched junction bases: 5. The CDR3 length is 16 residues. The whole variable domain, filled in from reference TRBV11-2 and TRBJ2-3, reads EAGVAQSPRYKIIEKRQSVAFWCNPISGHATLYWYQQILGQGPKLLIQFQNNGVVDDSQLPKDRFSAERLKGVDSTLKIQPAKLEDSAVYLCASSLAAGGGTDTQYFGPGTRLTVL.

The V call is TRBV6-5, the J call TRBJ2-2; the D gene is possibly TRBD2 (6 bases). The CDR3 runs 13 residues. CDR1 MNHEY and CDR2 SVGAGI come from the germline V gene. The ends were cut back, 1 base at V and 7 bases at J, with 7 bases in the middle. CDR3 DNA: TGTGCCAGCAGTTACTTGGGGGGCGGGGAGCTGTTTTTT. Its protein is CASSYLGGGELFF.